Sequencing of this TCR beta chain was carried out in a study of cytomegalovirus exposure and HLA in healthy donors. Concerning this clone itself: Its antigen is as yet unknown.

The PCR employed 60 Vbeta primers together with 13 Jbeta primers. TCRdb's copy holds only in-frame clones and misses some; the assay was immunoSEQ multiplex PCR. This sample's table has approximately 180,000 clones. CDR3 length: 14 amino acids. Unmatched junction bases numbered 2, after V lost 5 bases and J lost 0 bases. Germline V gene data show CDR1 as LNHDA and CDR2 as SQIVND (reference sequence). The study's findings and limits: The study flagged around 160 TCR beta chains as cytomegalovirus-associated. Across donors, most TCRs were seen rarely, yet some public ones were widespread. Later findings reportedly placed an Asian-associated ancestry cluster below the approximately 700-donor mean for N-insertions. A missense DCLRE1C variant was associated with V- and J-gene trimming of TCR beta chains in a later analysis, and an independent cohort replicated the association.

V usage is TRBV19 and J usage is TRBJ2-7, with 9 bases matching TRBD2. Sequencing input: PBMCs. The sequence came from a young man in good health and CMV-seronegative. This chain's CDR3 is CASSQREDSYEQYF. CDR3 coding DNA: TGTGCCAGTAGTCAGCGGGAGGACTCCTACGAGCAGTACTTC.